Following are 10 T cell receptor beta chains from one sample sequenced in a study of blood T cell repertoires in COVID-19. The protocol was immunoSEQ multiplex PCR, while the TCRdb copy is restricted to in-frame clones and leaves out a portion. Of approximately 250,000 clones in the sample, roughly 84% were seen once. The sample consisted of peripheral blood. The receptors were sampled from a woman aged 40 to 50 who had recovered from COVID-19.

J is TRBJ1-2 and V is TRBV28; D is perhaps TRBD1 (5 bases). The CDR3 covers 13 residues. Germline V gene data show CDR1 as MDHEN and CDR2 as SYDVKM. The V and J ends lost 6 bases and 7 bases respectively, with 15 bases between them. The CDR3 nucleotides read TGTGCCAGCAGCCTACAGGTGGTGTCTGGCTACACCTTC. This encodes CASSLQVVSGYTF.

The V call is TRBV6-5, the J call TRBJ2-1, with D maybe TRBD2 (6 bases). V was pared by 5 bases and J by 0 bases, with 8 bases between. The V gene's germline CDR1 is MNHEY and CDR2 SVGAGI. This CDR3 contains 14 residues. This chain's CDR3 is CASSMDYSYNEQFF. The CDR3 DNA sequence: TGTGCCAGCAGTATGGACTACTCCTACAATGAGCAGTTCTTC.

The chain links TRBV5-8 to TRBJ2-6; D uncertain. Per the germline V gene, CDR1 is SGHTS and CDR2 is YDEGEE. V lost 10 bases to trimming and J lost 5 bases, with 7 bases between them. This CDR3 region has 11 residues. The CDR3 spells CACARANVLTF. CDR3 bases: TGTGCCTGCGCTCGGGCCAACGTCCTGACTTTC.

The V call is TRBV6-2 or TRBV6-3, the J call TRBJ1-4, with 11 positions matching TRBD1. Trimming took 5 bases from V and 0 from J; bases not matched to a gene: 8. In germline, CDR1 is MNHEY, CDR2 SVGEGT. This CDR3 has 18 amino acids. In DNA, the CDR3 is TGTGCCAGCAGTCCGGACAGGGGGCATCTAGCAACTAATGAAAAACTGTTTTTT. It yields the protein CASSPDRGHLATNEKLFF.

The V and J genes are TRBV28 and TRBJ1-3; 9 nucleotides match TRBD1. The V segment lost 1 base and the J segment 8 bases; nucleotides outside the gene matches: 9. Germline CDR1 reads MDHEN; CDR2 reads SYDVKM. The CDR3 consists of 16 residues. The DNA of the CDR3 is TGTGCCAGCAGTTTATTCGGGACAGGGATAGGCGACACCATATATTTT. It translates to CASSLFGTGIGDTIYF. Combining the CDR3 with reference TRBV28 and TRBJ1-3 gives the whole variable domain DVKVTQSSRYLVKRTGEKVFLECVQDMDHENMFWYRQDPGLGLRLIYFSYDVKMKEKGDIPEGYSVSREKKERFSLILESASTNQTSMYLCASSLFGTGIGDTIYFGEGSWLTVV.

The CDR3 DNA follows: TGTGCCACCAGCAGAGATACAAGGGGACTAGCGGGGGCCCTCCGGGGGGCTGTAGATACGCAGTATTTT. Translated, it gives CATSRDTRGLAGALRGAVDTQYF. V usage is TRBV15 and J usage is TRBJ2-3; TRBD2 aligns across 14 bases. CDR1 and CDR2 from the germline V gene are LNHNV and YYDKDF (reference sequence). The CDR3 extends over 23 amino acids. Trimming removed 0 bases from V and 5 bases from J; junction bases left unmatched: 22.

V is TRBV6-5 and J is TRBJ1-5; no clear D. The V and J ends lost 3 bases and 3 bases respectively, with 6 bases between them. The CDR3 loop spans 13 amino acids. Germline V gives CDR1 MNHEY, CDR2 SVGAGI. The CDR3 nucleotides are TGTGCCAGCAGTTATGGCATCAATCAGCCCCAGCATTTT. Translated, it gives CASSYGINQPQHF.

V is TRBV12-3 or TRBV12-4 and J is TRBJ2-5; the D gene is possibly TRBD2 (5 bases). CDR3 length: 11 amino acids. V was clipped by 5 bases and J by 7 bases, with 8 bases between them. CDR3 nucleotide sequence: TGTGCCAGCAGTGGAGGTCCGACCCAGTACTTC. As protein: CASSGGPTQYF.

CDR3 DNA sequence: TGTGCCACCTGGGACAGGGGGATCAATGGCTACACCTTC. Protein: CATWDRGINGYTF. The chain is built from TRBV2 and TRBJ1-2; 11 bases are shared with TRBD1. The CDR3 spans 13 residues. CDR1 and CDR2 from the germline V gene are SNHLY and FYNNEI. V lost 10 bases, J lost 6 bases, and 7 bases stayed unmatched. Full variable domain (missing parts from reference TRBV2 and TRBJ1-2): EPEVTQTPSHQVTQMGQEVILRCVPISNHLYFYWYRQILGQKVEFLVSFYNNEISEKSEIFDDQFSVERPDGSNFTLKIRSTKLEDSAMYFCATWDRGINGYTFGSGTRLTVV.

The chain couples TRBV7-6 to TRBJ2-7, with 11 bases that match TRBD1. Germline-derived CDR1 and CDR2 are SGHVS and FNYEAQ. The CDR3 has 20 amino acids. V was clipped by 5 bases and J by 2 bases; unmatched bases: 20. CDR3 coding DNA: TGTGCCAGCAGCAGAAGAGGACAGGGGGCGACCAGCGGGCCCGCCTACGAGCAGTACTTC. It translates to CASSRRGQGATSGPAYEQYF.